The 2 T cell receptor beta chains below were found in one sample sequenced in a study of blood T cell repertoires in COVID-19. Data came from immunoSEQ multiplex PCR; TCRdb stores just in-frame clones and leaves some out. The sample holds 110,000 to 150,000 clones; roughly nine tenths are singletons and the top ten take 2.5% to 3.5%. Input material: peripheral blood. The receptor source for this set is a woman aged 60-75 years with active COVID-19.

The chain is built from TRBV10-3 and TRBJ1-6; D might be TRBD1 (6 bases). CDR3 length: 15 amino acids. Germline-derived CDR1 and CDR2 are ENHRY and SYGVKD. V was clipped by 6 bases and J by 6 bases, with 15 bases between them. The CDR3 spells CAISPGRDTNSPLHF. The CDR3 DNA reads as TGTGCCATCAGCCCAGGACGGGACACTAATTCACCCCTCCACTTT.

Note on this clone: Other nucleotide sequences from this sample produce the same CDR3. The chain links TRBV6-5 to TRBJ1-3; D call uncertain. The CDR3 loop spans 12 amino acids. CDR1 is MNHEY, CDR2 SVGAGI, per germline. V lost 7 bases to trimming and J lost 0 bases, with 4 bases between them. CDR3 sequence: CASIYSGNTIYF. DNA for the CDR3: TGTGCCAGCATATACTCTGGAAACACCATATATTTT.